The 25 T cell receptor beta chains below were found in one sample sequenced in a study of shared clonotypes between healthy human individuals (TCRdb year 2020). The method behind the library was the immunoSEQ multiplex PCR assay. TCRdb holds this immuneACCESS table with in-frame rearrangements only. Some clones are missing; in checked studies, unresolved V genes explain under half, and the rest has no known cause. The sample includes 2,500,000 or so clones, with over 85% observed a single time. Roughly 0.39% of the sample is taken by the ten largest. Sequencing used naive CD4+ T cells from PBMCs. The intended sense of this specimen's cell subset or site label: CD45RA+ positively selected. The receptors were sampled from a man aged 18 to 29 in good health. Some clones in this sample may be carry-over from other donors' samples.

V and J are TRBV25-1 and TRBJ2-5; D is unclear. CDR1 is MGHDK and CDR2 is SYGVNS in the germline V gene. Trimming cost V 1 base and J 4 bases, with 7 bases left between them. This CDR3 region has 13 residues. The CDR3 nucleotides are TGTGCCAGCAGTGAATCCTCAGCAGAGACCCAGTACTTC. This codes for CASSESSAETQYF. Full variable domain (missing parts from reference TRBV25-1 and TRBJ2-5): EADIYQTPRYLVIGTGKKITLECSQTMGHDKMYWYQQDPGMELHLIHYSYGVNSTEKGDLSSESTVSRIRTEHFPLTLESARPSHTSQYLCASSESSAETQYFGPGTRLLVL.

This chain links TRBV5-6 with TRBJ2-1; possibly TRBD2 for D (5 bases). Germline CDR1 SGHDT, CDR2 YYEEEE. Trimming took 1 base from V and 2 from J, leaving 7 bases between them. The CDR3 loop spans 14 amino acids. The CDR3 loop reads CASSLLAAYNEQFF. The CDR3 nucleotides read TGTGCCAGCAGCTTGCTAGCAGCCTACAATGAGCAGTTCTTC.

The chain is built from TRBV11-2 and TRBJ1-1; 12 positions match TRBD1. The CDR3 has 15 residues. V was pared by 0 bases and J by 7 bases, with 3 bases of the junction left unmatched. Germline V lookup: CDR1 SGHAT, CDR2 FQNNGV. The CDR3 reads CASSLDRDRGLEAFF. The CDR3 nucleotides are TGTGCCAGCAGCTTAGACCGGGACAGGGGGCTTGAAGCTTTCTTT. Complete variable domain (other parts from reference TRBV11-2 and TRBJ1-1): EAGVAQSPRYKIIEKRQSVAFWCNPISGHATLYWYQQILGQGPKLLIQFQNNGVVDDSQLPKDRFSAERLKGVDSTLKIQPAKLEDSAVYLCASSLDRDRGLEAFFGQGTRLTVV.

This clone was picked up a small number of times. The rearrangement links TRBV19 to TRBJ1-1; D is perhaps TRBD1 (5 bases). Trimming took off 7 bases at V and 1 base at J, with 10 bases between the two ends. CDR3 length: 13 residues. In germline, CDR1 is LNHDA, CDR2 SQIVND (reference sequence). As DNA, the CDR3 is TGTGCCAGTAACCTGGGGCGGAACACTGAAGCTTTCTTT. The encoded protein is CASNLGRNTEAFF.

Concerning this clone: Other DNA sequences within the sample encode an identical CDR3. The V and J genes are TRBV28 and TRBJ2-7, with 10 bases fitting TRBD2. Trimming removed 7 bases from V and 0 bases from J; junction bases left unmatched: 0. The CDR3 loop spans 13 amino acids. Per the germline V gene, CDR1 is MDHEN and CDR2 is SYDVKM. The CDR3: CASTSGSSYEQYF. Here the CDR3 DNA reads TGTGCCAGCACTAGCGGGAGCTCCTACGAGCAGTACTTC.

The rearrangement links TRBV12-5 to TRBJ1-1; 10 bases are a match to TRBD1. Germline V gene sequence: CDR1 LGHNT, CDR2 FRNRAP. CDR3 size: 13 residues. V was clipped by 7 bases and J by 10 bases; unmatched bases: 9. CDR3 sequence (DNA): TGTGCTAGTGCCGAGTCCGGGACAGGGGCAGCTTTCTTT. Translating gives CASAESGTGAAFF.

Comment on this clone: At the DNA level, this CDR3 is encoded by other sequences in the same sample as well. The rearrangement joins TRBV27 to TRBJ2-7, with D unclear. Trimming took 5 bases from V and 0 from J, leaving 8 bases between them. Germline V gene data show CDR1 as MNHEY and CDR2 as SMNVEV (reference sequence). The CDR3 length is 13 residues. The CDR3 protein is CASSPRSSYEQYF. CDR3 DNA: TGTGCCAGCAGTCCCCGAAGCTCCTACGAGCAGTACTTC.

V is TRBV11-2 and J is TRBJ2-3; D perhaps matches TRBD2 (5 bases). This CDR3 is built from 16 residues. V lost 0 bases and J 1 base, leaving 11 bases between the germline ends. Germline CDR1 reads SGHAT; CDR2 reads FQNNGV. This CDR3 is CASSLEEGVGTDTQYF. In DNA form, the CDR3 reads TGTGCCAGCAGCTTAGAAGAGGGAGTGGGCACAGATACGCAGTATTTT. The full variable domain, rest sourced from reference TRBV11-2 and TRBJ2-3, is EAGVAQSPRYKIIEKRQSVAFWCNPISGHATLYWYQQILGQGPKLLIQFQNNGVVDDSQLPKDRFSAERLKGVDSTLKIQPAKLEDSAVYLCASSLEEGVGTDTQYFGPGTRLTVL.

This chain connects TRBV4-1 to TRBJ1-1; 9 nucleotides line up with TRBD1. Trimming at V came to 6 bases and at J to 7 bases, leaving 9 bases not matched to a gene. Germline CDR1 MGHRA, CDR2 YSYEKL. This CDR3 comprises 14 residues. The CDR3 coding sequence is TGCGCCAGCAGACAGCTACAGGGGGCTGGTGAAGCTTTCTTT. Amino acid sequence: CASRQLQGAGEAFF.

The V and J genes are TRBV11-2 and TRBJ2-7; possibly TRBD2 for D (5 bases). Germline V gives CDR1 SGHAT, CDR2 FQNNGV. V lost 0 bases and J 3 bases, leaving 6 bases between the germline ends. This CDR3 is built from 13 residues. CDR3 DNA: TGTGCCAGCAGCTTAGATGGAGGCTACGAGCAGTACTTC. This sequence encodes CASSLDGGYEQYF.

The chain employs TRBV25-1 and TRBJ1-2; possible D gene TRBD1, 5 bases. Between the trimmed V and J ends, which lost 3 bases and 3 bases, there was a span of 8 bases. The germline gives CDR1 MGHDK, CDR2 SYGVNS. The CDR3 totals 13 residues. The CDR3 DNA is TGTGCCAGCAGTGAGTGGGGGGACTATGGCTACACCTTC. Translating gives CASSEWGDYGYTF.

This clone has just one count. The chain is built from TRBV5-1 and TRBJ2-1; D may be TRBD1 or TRBD2 (6 bases each). The germline gives CDR1 SGHRS, CDR2 YFSETQ. The CDR3 contains 15 residues. The V end was cut by 10 bases, the J end by 3 bases, with 20 bases between. CDR3 sequence (DNA): TGCGCCCACACGGGGGCGGGCCACTTCTACAATGAGCAGTTCTTC. Translation: CAHTGAGHFYNEQFF. Combining the CDR3 with reference TRBV5-1 and TRBJ2-1 gives the whole variable domain KAGVTQTPRYLIKTRGQQVTLSCSPISGHRSVSWYQQTPGQGLQFLFEYFSETQRNKGNFPGRFSGRQFSNSRSEMNVSTLELGDSALYLCAHTGAGHFYNEQFFGPGTRLTVL.

The rearrangement uses TRBV7-2 and TRBJ1-5; D might be TRBD1 (5 bases). The CDR3 runs 14 residues. Per the germline V gene, CDR1 is SGHTA and CDR2 is FQGNSA. The V end lost 5 bases, the J end lost 7 bases, and 15 bases lay between the germline ends. As DNA, the CDR3 is TGTGCCAGCAGCCGGGGCGGGGGTCACCAGCCCCAGCATTTT. This codes for CASSRGGGHQPQHF.

The chain joins TRBV9 to TRBJ2-1, with a possible D match to TRBD2 (5 bases). V dropped 4 bases and J dropped 3 bases, with 11 bases sitting between them. There are 14 residues in the CDR3. Germline V CDR1 and CDR2: SGDLS, YYNGEE. CDR3 DNA: TGTGCCAGCAGCTCCCGGGGTGGCTACAATGAGCAGTTCTTC. Amino acid sequence: CASSSRGGYNEQFF.

This clone has just a few counts. The CDR3, as DNA: TGCGCCAGCAGCTTTTCCGGGTCCGTTTCAACTAATGAAAAACTGTTTTTT. Translating gives CASSFSGSVSTNEKLFF. This chain links TRBV5-1 with TRBJ1-4, with D unclear. Trimming pared 2 bases from V and 0 bases from J, leaving 14 bases between. Germline-derived CDR1 and CDR2 are SGHRS and YFSETQ. CDR3 size: 17 residues.

The chain recombines TRBV19 with TRBJ2-7; TRBD1 is a possible D gene (5 bases). CDR1 LNHDA and CDR2 SQIVND come from the germline V gene (reference sequence). The CDR3 extends over 13 amino acids. Deletions cut 7 bases from V and 4 bases from J, with 14 bases between. CDR3 loop: CASTTQVGYEQYF. The CDR3 nucleotides are TGTGCCAGTACCACACAGGTAGGGTACGAGCAGTACTTC.

About this clone: The sample carries other DNA sequences with the same CDR3. This chain connects TRBV11-3 to TRBJ2-5, with D perhaps TRBD2 (5 bases). Trimming removed 5 bases at V and 2 bases at J, with 9 bases between. Germline V gives CDR1 SGHNT, CDR2 YENEEA. The CDR3 runs 13 residues. The chain's CDR3 is CASSPPGQETQYF. The CDR3 region has the DNA TGTGCCAGCAGCCCTCCGGGGCAAGAGACCCAGTACTTC.

The V and J genes are TRBV5-6 and TRBJ1-3; D may be TRBD1 (5 bases). Trimming pared 0 bases from V and 3 bases from J, leaving 13 bases between. The CDR3 is 16 amino acids. Germline CDR1 is SGHDT and CDR2 is YYEEEE. The CDR3 bases are TGTGCCAGCAGCTTGGTAGGCGGACAAGATGGAAACACCATATATTTT. Amino acids: CASSLVGGQDGNTIYF.

The V and J genes are TRBV12-5 and TRBJ2-3; the D is unclear. This CDR3 is 13 amino acids long. The germline V gene encodes CDR1 LGHNT and CDR2 FRNRAP. The V end was cut by 1 base, the J end by 5 bases, with 7 bases between. CDR3 loop: CASGLDRGDTQYF. The CDR3 bases are TGTGCTAGTGGTTTGGATAGAGGAGATACGCAGTATTTT.

About this clone itself: The junction and the germline gene differ at one end; a read error may be behind it. The gene calls are TRBV7-3 and TRBJ1-6, with TRBD1 matching over 7 bases. The CDR3 has 16 residues. Germline assignment: CDR1 SGHTA and CDR2 FQGTGA. The CDR3 DNA reads TGTGCCAGCAGCCTAACCGGGACAGCCCTGAATTCACCCCTCCACTTT. Its translation: CASSLTGTALNSPLHF.

The chain couples TRBV9 to TRBJ1-4; 7 positions match TRBD1. V was clipped by 0 bases and J by 8 bases; unmatched bases: 7. In germline, CDR1 is SGDLS, CDR2 YYNGEE. The CDR3 loop spans 15 amino acids. CDR3 sequence: CASSVGDREGEKLFF. The CDR3 region has the DNA TGTGCCAGCAGCGTAGGAGACAGGGAAGGAGAAAAACTGTTTTTT.

On this clone: Other nucleotide sequences in the sample specify the same CDR3. J is TRBJ2-1 and V is TRBV20-1, with D unclear. There are 10 residues in the CDR3. CDR1 DFQATT and CDR2 SNEGSKA come from the germline V gene (reference sequence). Trimming left V 6 bases short and J 4 bases short, with 4 bases between. The CDR3 is CSAPYNEQFF. The CDR3 nucleotides read TGCAGTGCCCCTTACAATGAGCAGTTCTTC.

This rearrangement joins TRBV6-1 to TRBJ2-7; D is perhaps TRBD2 (6 bases). The CDR3 is 14 amino acids. Germline V gene sequence: CDR1 MNHNS, CDR2 SASEGT. As DNA, the CDR3 is TGTGCGATTCAGCCGGGGGTGTGGTCCTACGAGCAGTACTTC. Its translation: CAIQPGVWSYEQYF.

The chain recombines TRBV29-1 with TRBJ2-5, with 7 bases that match TRBD1. This CDR3 is 13 amino acids long. Germline V gene lookup returns CDR1 SQVTM and CDR2 ANQGSEA. The ends lost 4 bases at V and 4 bases at J; junction bases unmatched: 6. This chain's CDR3 is CSVGRGLRETQYF. The CDR3 region has the DNA TGCAGCGTTGGAAGGGGGCTTCGAGAGACCCAGTACTTC.

V is TRBV19 and J is TRBJ1-2; 8 nucleotides match TRBD1. The V gene end was trimmed by 5 bases and the J gene end by 4 bases; junction bases not matched to a gene: 12. The CDR3 is 16 amino acids. Germline values: CDR1 LNHDA, CDR2 SQIVND (reference sequence). DNA for the CDR3: TGTGCCAGTAGTCCCCCCGGGACAGGACTTCTCTATGGCTACACCTTC. Its protein is CASSPPGTGLLYGYTF.